This entry concerns a single T cell receptor beta chain. This clone occurred a few times. Its cognate antigen has yet to be identified. No qualities accompany the bases; no much larger clone lies one base away. This record belongs to a study of blood T cell repertoires in COVID-19 (dated by TCRdb to the early 2020s). About the full investigation: Samples covering the acute and convalescent phases of COVID-19 were provided by collaborators in the United States, Italy and Spain. The material from the prospective study consisted of cDNA or gDNA derived from T cells, B-cell-depleted T cells, or PBMCs. Subjects who had been exposed to COVID-19, were actively infected with it, or had recovered from it provided the deeply sampled blood TCRbeta repertoires that made up the dataset. The repertoires were made available in a free public database intended to serve as a resource for research on the immune response to SARS-CoV-2. The samples were drawn from two sources: the first 160 participants of the ongoing ImmuneRACE study, and over 950 subjects contributed by 6 global collaborators. Nearly every sample came with metadata listing a de-identified subject ID, COVID-19 status, age in years and sex. HLA class I and class II types, where available, came from metadata supplied by the sample provider rather than from assay-based typing.

The immunoSEQ Assay, a bias-controlled multiplex PCR, was used to amplify TCRbeta CDR3 regions from genomic DNA. The published analysis was carried out like this. Nucleated cell counts per sample were estimated from amplification of reference gene primers within the assay. To quantify the absolute abundance of each unique TCRbeta CDR3 rearrangement, sequence reads were collapsed and filtered. For each sample, productive Simpson clonality was calculated as the square root of Simpson's diversity index across productive rearrangements. TCRdb stores this immuneACCESS table with in-frame sequences only. Part of the clones is absent; in the studies checked, under half of the shortfall reflects unresolved V genes, and no reason is known for the rest. V and J calls and clone size are given by that table; D and trimming were obtained from the DNA. The sample has under 200,000 clones on record, around 86% of them singletons. Roughly 7.8% of the sample is held by the ten biggest clonotypes.

Collaborating institutions collected whole blood in K2EDTA tubes following their own protocols. For TCRbeta analysis, collaborator samples were shipped as frozen whole blood, as isolated PBMCs, or as DNA extracted from either sample type. The paper's findings and limits, for the study overall: How much clinical and demographic metadata was included differed by source and by participant, and the metadata was provided uncurated.

The sample comprised peripheral blood. This TCR was sampled from a man aged 55-75 years with acute or convalescent COVID-19.

The DNA sequence follows: TGCGCCAGCCGCCCCAACCCCAGGGGGCGTCGGGCGGGGCGCACAGATACGCAGTATTTT. This is translated as CASRPNPRGRRAGRTDTQYF. Here the chain combines TRBV5-1 and TRBJ2-3; 8 central nucleotides agree with TRBD1. From a lookup of the germline V gene, CDR1 and CDR2 are SGHRS and YFSETQ. For this chain, trimming is 7 bases at the V end and 1 base at the J end, and the number of junction bases without a gene match is 23. Measured from the cysteine to the phenylalanine, the CDR3 is 20 residues long. Only the CDR3 portion is preserved as DNA: 60 bases, with reading frame beginning at the first base.